This T cell receptor beta chain was retrieved from a study of cytomegalovirus exposure and HLA in healthy donors. Germline V gives CDR1 ENHRY, CDR2 SYGVKD. V was clipped by 4 bases and J by 3 bases, with 10 bases between them. The CDR3 contains 13 residues. The PCR was carried out with 60 Vbeta primers and 13 Jbeta primers. Source study methods: An analysis performed later counted 74 million or so unique TCR beta chains (approximately 11 million of them shared). TCRdb's table, derived via immunoSEQ multiplex PCR, lists solely in-frame clones and lacks some. V, J and clone size are taken as reported in that table, and D and trimming were inferred from the DNA itself. Here the sample spans some 170,000 clones, approximately 79% being singletons. Overall study results and limits: The authors excluded some V segments, including TRBV6-2 and TRBV6-3, as indistinguishable. The dataset shows that most TCR sequences were rare, while some public TCRs occurred in many donors. A later analysis reportedly identified an Asian-associated ancestry cluster as carrying fewer N-insertions than the 666-donor mean.

Regarding this clone: Antigen specificity is unknown.

The sequence was obtained from a man in his forties in good health and CMV-seronegative. The chain joins TRBV10-3 to TRBJ2-7, with D maybe TRBD1 (6 bases). The sequencing input was PBMCs. In DNA form, the CDR3 reads TGTGCCATCAGTGGGACAGATCACTACGAGCAGTACTTC. Translating it yields CAISGTDHYEQYF.